The subject of this entry is one T cell receptor (beta chain). Profiling relied on immunoSEQ multiplex PCR, and the TCRdb table lists in-frame clones only, not all of them. This table holds 550,000 to 850,000 clones, around two thirds found once. The data are from a study of shared clonotypes between healthy human individuals. This CDR3 contains 14 residues. In germline, CDR1 is SGHDT, CDR2 YYEEEE. J was trimmed by 1 base and V by 4 bases; bases with no gene match: 4. This chain links TRBV5-6 with TRBJ1-2; 7 bases are shared with TRBD1. This receptor was taken from a young woman in good health. The sample comprised memory CD4+ T cells sorted from blood. Subset noted: CD45RA-negative fraction. This CDR3 is CASSGRGHNYGYTF. For the CDR3, the DNA is TGTGCCAGCAGCGGAAGGGGGCATAACTATGGCTACACCTTC.